These 32 T cell receptor beta chains came from one sample sequenced in a study of vaccination and CD4 T cells after COVID-19 (dated by TCRdb to the early 2020s). These receptors have no known antigen. The treatment or condition label on this specimen signifies: approximately 9-day PBMC culture with coronavirus spike peptide pools or control peptides (ViraFEST assay). The protocol used for the library was PCR. Data came from an Illumina iSeq 100. TCR sequencing of DNA from cultured CD4+ T cells used the Oncomine TCR Beta short-read assay at the Johns Hopkins FTIC core. The public reads were run again by TCRdb, first through fastp at Q25 and then through MiXCR, and only productive beta chains were kept. Rows with a matching CDR3 protein are joined into one entry that keeps the most common DNA and genes. Counted in this sample were about 15,000 distinct CDR3 sequences; approximately 52% of them appeared once. 7.2% of the sample rests with the top ten.

The sample comprised CD4+ T cells from blood, cultured in vitro. All receptors derive from a human donor who had recovered from COVID-19.

The rearrangement links TRBV6-2 or TRBV6-3 to TRBJ2-1; D gene uncertain. The CDR3 has 11 amino acids. V lost 10 bases, J lost 7 bases, and 11 bases lay in between. The germline CDR1 and CDR2 sequences are MNHEY and SVGEGT. The CDR3 spells CATQEENEQFF. The CDR3 DNA follows: TGTGCCACCCAAGAAGAAAATGAGCAGTTCTTC.

CDR3 amino acids: CASNLYGGNSPLHF. The DNA of the CDR3 is TGTGCCAGCAACCTTTACGGGGGGAATTCACCCCTCCACTTT. This sequence joins TRBV12-3 or TRBV12-4 and TRBJ1-6; D is possibly TRBD1 (5 bases). V dropped 7 bases and J dropped 7 bases, with 14 bases sitting between them. CDR3 length: 14 residues.

The chain uses TRBV7-9 and TRBJ1-1; TRBD1 might be the D (6 bases). This CDR3 is 14 amino acids long. The germline CDR1 and CDR2 sequences are SEHNR and FQNEAQ (reference sequence). The germline V and J ends were trimmed by 4 bases and 1 base, with 10 bases remaining between them. The CDR3 region is CASSSKDRNTEAFF. The DNA for the CDR3 is TGTGCCAGCAGCTCGAAGGACAGGAACACTGAAGCTTTCTTT.

The V gene is TRBV11-1, the J gene TRBJ2-5; 11 bases align to TRBD1. Germline values: CDR1 SGHAT, CDR2 FQDESV (reference sequence). The CDR3 has 15 amino acids. V lost 1 base, J lost 5 bases, and 3 bases stayed unmatched. The CDR3 reads CASSLVGQGGETQYF. The CDR3 DNA reads as TGTGCCAGCAGCTTAGTGGGACAGGGGGGCGAGACCCAGTACTTC.

The chain employs TRBV6-2 or TRBV6-3 and TRBJ1-4, with D tentatively TRBD1 (5 bases). The germline CDR1 and CDR2 sequences are MNHEY and SVGEGT. The ends were cut back, 2 bases at V and 0 bases at J, with 13 bases in the middle. The CDR3 length is 17 residues. DNA for the CDR3: TGTGCCAGCAGTTACGGATTCAGGGAGTCAACTAATGAAAAACTGTTTTTT. Encoded protein: CASSYGFRESTNEKLFF.

A note on this clonotype: The junction departs from the called germline gene at one end, perhaps through a read error. This chain links TRBV27 with TRBJ2-1; 7 bases map to TRBD1. Germline loops: CDR1 MNHEY, CDR2 SMNVEV (reference sequence). This CDR3 spans 12 amino acids. In DNA form, the CDR3 reads TGTGCCAGCAGTTTCCTCGACAGGGATGCGGTCTTC. Translating gives CASSFLDRDAVF.

The chain uses TRBV7-9 and TRBJ2-3; D gene unclear. The V gene's germline CDR1 is SEHNR and CDR2 FQNEAQ (reference sequence). Trimming left V 7 bases short and J 0 bases short, with 11 bases between. The CDR3 has 14 residues. CDR3 residues: CASIRQLSTDTQYF. The DNA of the CDR3 is TGTGCCAGCATAAGGCAACTTAGCACAGATACGCAGTATTTT.

V is TRBV2 and J is TRBJ1-2; 7 bases agree with TRBD1. There are 14 residues in the CDR3. V trimming: 6 bases; J trimming: 1 base; junction bases outside the gene matches: 5. CDR1 and CDR2 (germline): SNHLY, FYNNEI. CDR3 region: CASRTGQLNYGYTF. In DNA, the CDR3 is TGTGCCAGCAGGACAGGGCAACTTAACTATGGCTACACCTTC. Looking up the rest from reference TRBV2 and TRBJ1-2 gives the full variable domain: EPEVTQTPSHQVTQMGQEVILRCVPISNHLYFYWYRQILGQKVEFLVSFYNNEISEKSEIFDDQFSVERPDGSNFTLKIRSTKLEDSAMYFCASRTGQLNYGYTFGSGTRLTVV.

The chain uses TRBV4-2 and TRBJ2-4; the match to TRBD2 covers 7 bases. The CDR3 length is 17 residues. Per the germline V gene, CDR1 is LGHNA and CDR2 is YNFKEQ. The junction had 10 bases not matched to a gene; V was cut back by 0 bases and J by 5 bases. CDR3 coding DNA: TGTGCCAGCAGCCAAGATGGGGCGGGAGTTCTGGAAAACATTCAGTACTTC. This gives the protein CASSQDGAGVLENIQYF.

The chain links TRBV20-1 to TRBJ2-1; a weak D match, TRBD2 (5 bases). The germline V and J ends were trimmed by 3 bases and 4 bases, with 10 bases remaining between them. CDR3 size: 13 residues. CDR1 is DFQATT, CDR2 SNEGSKA, per germline (reference sequence). The CDR3 nucleotides read TGCAGTGCTAGGCCAGCGGAGTACAATGAGCAGTTCTTC. It translates to CSARPAEYNEQFF.

The rearrangement joins TRBV6-2 or TRBV6-3 to TRBJ1-6; possible D gene TRBD1, 5 bases. In germline, CDR1 is MNHEY, CDR2 SVGEGT. Trimming pared 2 bases from V and 12 bases from J, leaving 11 bases between. CDR3 length: 13 amino acids. In DNA, the CDR3 is TGTGCCAGCAGTTACCCAGGGTCGGGACCCCTCCACTTT. The encoded protein is CASSYPGSGPLHF.

V is TRBV6-5 and J is TRBJ2-7, with D possibly TRBD1 on 5 matching bases. Per germline, CDR1 MNHEY and CDR2 SVGAGI. Deletions cut 2 bases from V and 6 bases from J, with 14 bases between. The CDR3 runs to 14 residues. The CDR3 sequence: CASSYPHWGGEQYF. The CDR3 nucleotides are TGTGCCAGCAGTTACCCACATTGGGGCGGCGAGCAGTACTTC.

The gene calls are TRBV20-1 and TRBJ1-6; 10 nucleotides line up with TRBD1. The CDR3 runs 17 residues. V lost 0 bases and J lost 10; bases outside the gene matches: 12. Germline V CDR1 and CDR2: DFQATT, SNEGSKA (reference sequence). The CDR3 DNA reads as TGCAGTGCTAGAGATCCCCGACAGGGGGCGAGTGAGTCACCCCTCCACTTT. Translated, it gives CSARDPRQGASESPLHF.

The chain employs TRBV6-2 or TRBV6-3 and TRBJ2-7; TRBD1 or TRBD2 may be the D gene (5 bases each). V lost 6 bases and J 4 bases, leaving 22 bases between the germline ends. The CDR3 is made up of 16 amino acids. The germline V gene encodes CDR1 MNHEY and CDR2 SVGEGT. The CDR3 region is CASRTVRDLVGYEQYF. The CDR3 coding sequence is TGTGCCAGCAGAACCGTCCGGGACCTAGTCGGATACGAGCAGTACTTC.

The table lists this clonotype with a few counts. For the CDR3, the DNA is TGCGCCAGCAGCTTATTACAGGGGGACACTGAAGCTTTCTTT. This encodes CASSLLQGDTEAFF. The chain has TRBV5-1 and TRBJ1-1, with 8 bases lining up with TRBD1. Trimming took 2 bases from V and 3 from J; bases not matched to a gene: 3. The length of the CDR3 is 14 residues. Germline V gene sequence: CDR1 SGHRS, CDR2 YFSETQ.

The chain couples TRBV29-1 to TRBJ1-1, with 9 bases that match TRBD1. V dropped 8 bases and J dropped 10; count of bases not matched to a gene: 14. The germline V gene encodes CDR1 SQVTM and CDR2 ANQGSEA. This CDR3 is 13 amino acids long. The CDR3 DNA follows: TGCAGCATGAACTATGGACAGGGGATAAGAGCTTTCTTT. Its translation: CSMNYGQGIRAFF.

The V gene is TRBV6-2 or TRBV6-3, the J gene TRBJ2-7; 12 nucleotides match TRBD1. V trimming: 5 bases; J trimming: 1 base; junction bases outside the gene matches: 12. The length of the CDR3 is 18 residues. In germline, CDR1 is MNHEY, CDR2 SVGEGT. The CDR3 region has the DNA TGTGCCAGCAGTACCCACCGGGACAGGGGGCTTAGGTCCTACGAGCAGTACTTC. It specifies CASSTHRDRGLRSYEQYF.

The gene calls are TRBV20-1 and TRBJ2-3; 11 bases align to TRBD2. Germline CDR1 and CDR2: DFQATT and SNEGSKA (reference sequence). The V segment lost 7 bases and the J segment 2 bases; nucleotides outside the gene matches: 5. The CDR3 extends over 14 amino acids. The CDR3 nucleotides read TGCAGTGGGGCTAGCGGGGGGACCACAGATACGCAGTATTTT. Translating it yields CSGASGGTTDTQYF.

This clonotype was detected a few times. The V and J genes are TRBV20-1 and TRBJ1-5; maybe TRBD1 (6 bases). Trimming removed 5 bases from V and 2 bases from J, with 16 bases in between. Germline values: CDR1 DFQATT, CDR2 SNEGSKA (reference sequence). CDR3 length: 15 amino acids. The CDR3 DNA reads as TGCAGTGCTGGGGGAGCCCACAGGGGCAATCAGCCCCAGCATTTT. It encodes CSAGGAHRGNQPQHF.

In this sample, this clonotype turned up once. The genes are TRBV19 and TRBJ1-5, with 10 bases matching TRBD1. J was trimmed by 6 bases and V by 7 bases; bases with no gene match: 12. The CDR3 runs to 16 residues. Per the germline V gene, CDR1 is LNHDA and CDR2 is SQIVND (reference sequence). The CDR3 DNA sequence: TGTGCCAGTACCCCTTATGGACAGGGGGAGGGTCAGCCCCAGCATTTT. Its protein is CASTPYGQGEGQPQHF.

The chain recombines TRBV7-8 with TRBJ2-5, with D unresolved. Germline CDR1 and CDR2: SGHVS and FQNEAQ. The CDR3 consists of 13 residues. V dropped 1 base and J dropped 7 bases, with 10 bases sitting between them. CDR3: CASSLDLYGTQYF. In DNA form, the CDR3 reads TGTGCCAGCAGCTTAGACTTGTACGGGACCCAGTACTTC.

This clonotype was recorded a few times. The chain combines TRBV24-1 with TRBJ2-2, with 10 bases aligning to TRBD2. The V gene end was trimmed by 1 base and the J gene end by 7 bases; junction bases not matched to a gene: 11. The CDR3 covers 18 residues. Germline CDR1 reads KGHDR; CDR2 reads SFDVKD. The CDR3, as DNA: TGTGCCACCAGTGATTTAGGGCTAGCGGGAGAGGATGGCGGGGAGCTGTTTTTT. Encoded protein: CATSDLGLAGEDGGELFF.

V usage is TRBV20-1 and J usage is TRBJ1-5, with a possible D match to TRBD1 (5 bases). V was cut by 1 base and J by 11 bases, with 15 bases left in between. The length of the CDR3 is 13 residues. Germline-derived CDR1 and CDR2 are DFQATT and SNEGSKA (reference sequence). DNA for the CDR3: TGCAGTGCTAGAGGCCGACAAGGGGCATCCCAGCATTTT. It yields the protein CSARGRQGASQHF.

The V and J genes are TRBV29-1 and TRBJ2-3; possibly TRBD2 for D (6 bases). The CDR3 extends over 14 amino acids. Germline CDR1 reads SQVTM; CDR2 reads ANQGSEA. V was trimmed by 1 base and J by 1 base, leaving 9 bases between them. The CDR3 DNA reads as TGCAGCGTTGAAGCCGCTAGCGGCACAGATACGCAGTATTTT. Translated: CSVEAASGTDTQYF.

In its sample, this clonotype was seen once. CDR3 in DNA: TGCAGTGCTAGACGGTCTTTTGATAATTCACCCCTCCACTTT. This gives the protein CSARRSFDNSPLHF. The chain is built from TRBV20-1 and TRBJ1-6; unclear D gene. Trimming shortened V by 2 bases and J by 5 bases, and 10 bases separated the two germline ends. The CDR3 is 14 amino acids. Per germline, CDR1 DFQATT and CDR2 SNEGSKA (reference sequence).

The genes are TRBV12-3 or TRBV12-4 and TRBJ2-7, with TRBD2 as a possible D gene (6 bases). Trimming stripped 4 bases from V and 7 bases from J, with 11 bases between. This CDR3 region has 12 residues. The CDR3 loop reads CASSWTRGEQYF. The CDR3 DNA is TGTGCCAGCAGTTGGACCCGGGGGGAGCAGTACTTC.

The rearrangement uses TRBV25-1 and TRBJ1-1; D is ambiguous. Germline assignment: CDR1 MGHDK and CDR2 SYGVNS. CDR3 length equals 15 residues. The V end lost 4 bases, the J end lost 3 bases, and 15 bases lay between the germline ends. The DNA for the CDR3 is TGTGCCAGCAGTGGTGGGTGGGGTAGGGACACTGAAGCTTTCTTT. Translating it yields CASSGGWGRDTEAFF.

The chain couples TRBV11-3 to TRBJ2-3; 9 positions agree with TRBD2. Germline V gene sequence: CDR1 SGHNT, CDR2 YENEEA. This CDR3 has 17 residues. The V segment lost 5 bases and the J segment 4 bases; nucleotides outside the gene matches: 13. CDR3 amino acids: CASSRTTLSGSADTQYF. The DNA for the CDR3 is TGTGCCAGCAGCCGAACAACCCTTAGCGGGAGCGCAGATACGCAGTATTTT.

CDR3 residues: CASSSLSNEQFF. The CDR3 nucleotides are TGTGCCAGCAGTTCCCTCAGCAATGAGCAGTTCTTC. This chain joins TRBV6-5 and TRBJ2-1; D remains unclear. The CDR3 is made up of 12 amino acids. Germline CDR1 and CDR2: MNHEY and SVGAGI. The germline V and J ends were trimmed by 4 bases and 6 bases, with 7 bases remaining between them.

V gene TRBV7-3 combines with J gene TRBJ2-3, with TRBD2 as a possible D gene (6 bases). CDR1 is SGHTA and CDR2 is FQGTGA in the germline V gene. The ends were cut back, 4 bases at V and 4 bases at J, with 6 bases in the middle. The CDR3 has 12 residues. CDR3 loop: CASSSGADTQYF. CDR3 nucleotides: TGTGCCAGCAGCTCGGGGGCAGATACGCAGTATTTT. Full variable domain (rest looked up from reference TRBV7-3 and TRBJ2-3): GAGVSQTPSNKVTEKGKYVELRCDPISGHTALYWYRQSLGQGPEFLIYFQGTGAADDSGLPNDRFFAVRPEGSVSTLKIQRTERGDSAVYLCASSSGADTQYFGPGTRLTVL.

The rearrangement links TRBV7-2 to TRBJ2-3; D possibly corresponds to TRBD1 (6 bases). Trimming took off 2 bases at V and 3 bases at J, with 18 bases between the two ends. The CDR3 is 17 amino acids. Germline V gives CDR1 SGHTA, CDR2 FQGNSA. This CDR3 is CASSLRMAGVGTDTQYF. The DNA of the CDR3 is TGTGCCAGCAGCTTAAGGATGGCAGGGGTGGGGACAGATACGCAGTATTTT.

The chain recombines TRBV27 with TRBJ2-5; D is possibly TRBD2 (7 bases). This CDR3 spans 15 amino acids. Trimming removed 4 bases from V and 7 bases from J, with 19 bases in between. CDR1 MNHEY and CDR2 SMNVEV come from the germline V gene (reference sequence). In DNA form, the CDR3 reads TGTGCCAGCAGTTCCCTATGGGGGGGCGCCGTGACCCAGTACTTC. Translated: CASSSLWGGAVTQYF.